What follows describes a single T cell receptor beta chain. The sample belongs to a study of T cell responses to AZD1222 COVID-19 vaccine. TCRdb keeps only in-frame clones here, not all; method: immunoSEQ multiplex PCR. The data contain more than 150,000 clones, 75% to 95% of them singletons. Specimen: peripheral blood, collected on day 0 of AZD1222 vaccination. This clonotype originated in an adult in good health.

The CDR3 nucleotides are TGTGCCAGTAGCTTCGGACAGGGGGCTCAGGAAAAACTGTTTTTT. It codes for CASSFGQGAQEKLFF. The chain employs TRBV6-5 and TRBJ1-4; the match to TRBD1 covers 11 bases. Trimming took 9 bases from V and 8 from J; bases not matched to a gene: 11. The CDR3 length is 15 residues. Germline V gene sequence: CDR1 MNHEY, CDR2 SVGAGI.